Sequencing of this TCR beta chain was carried out in a study of a mutant IDH1 vaccine in newly diagnosed glioma. Study information: Treated patients had a mean age of around 39 years and a sex split that was roughly 60% male and 37.5% female.

Germline V gene sequence: CDR1 SGHDT, CDR2 YYEEEE. This CDR3 contains 19 residues. Trimming stripped 0 bases from V and 3 bases from J, with 24 bases between. Time point given: week 47, end of study. Vaccination comprised doses that each held 300 ug of mutant IDH1 20-mer peptide, plus topical imiquimod. For this clone: What it binds is not known.

Libraries were prepared by immunoSEQ multiplex PCR; TCRdb keeps only in-frame clonotypes and omits some of them. The table records about 24,000 clones, around 82% of them present only once. Whole-study findings and limits: There were vaccine-induced immune responses in about 93% of the patients.

This chain uses TRBV5-6 with TRBJ1-2; weak D call: TRBD1 (6 bases). The source was PBMCs, collected from a glioma patient whose treatment included an IDH1 peptide vaccine. This receptor was obtained from a man aged 35 to 55 with glioma. CDR3 amino acids: CASSLAEGDYFNTDYGYTF. CDR3 coding DNA: TGTGCCAGCAGCTTGGCGGAGGGGGACTATTTTAATACTGACTATGGCTACACCTTC.